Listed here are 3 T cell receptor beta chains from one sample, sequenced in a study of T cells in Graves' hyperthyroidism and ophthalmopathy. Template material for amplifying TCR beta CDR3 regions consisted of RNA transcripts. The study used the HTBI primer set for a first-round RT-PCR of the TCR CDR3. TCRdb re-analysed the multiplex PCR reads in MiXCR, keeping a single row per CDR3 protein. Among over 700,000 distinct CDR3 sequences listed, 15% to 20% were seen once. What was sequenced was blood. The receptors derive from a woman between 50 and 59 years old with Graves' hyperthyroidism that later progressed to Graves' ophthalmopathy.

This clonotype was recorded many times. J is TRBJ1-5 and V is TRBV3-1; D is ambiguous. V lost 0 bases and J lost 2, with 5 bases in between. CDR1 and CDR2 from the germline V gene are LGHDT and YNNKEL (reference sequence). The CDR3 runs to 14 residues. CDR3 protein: CASSQDAGNQPQHF. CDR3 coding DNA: TGTGCCAGCAGCCAAGATGCGGGCAATCAGCCCCAGCATTTT.

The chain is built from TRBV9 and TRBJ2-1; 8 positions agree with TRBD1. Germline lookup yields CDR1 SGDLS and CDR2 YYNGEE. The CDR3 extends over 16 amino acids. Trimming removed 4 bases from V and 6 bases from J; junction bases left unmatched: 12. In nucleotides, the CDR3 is TGTGCCAGCAGCCTTACTAGGACAGGGCTCGGCAATGAGCAGTTCTTC. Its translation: CASSLTRTGLGNEQFF.

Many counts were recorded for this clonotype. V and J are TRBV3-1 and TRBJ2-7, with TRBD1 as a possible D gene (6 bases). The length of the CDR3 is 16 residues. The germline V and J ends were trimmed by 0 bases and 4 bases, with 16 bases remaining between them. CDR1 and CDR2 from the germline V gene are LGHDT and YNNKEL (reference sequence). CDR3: CASSQDQGLSGYEQYF. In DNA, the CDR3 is TGTGCCAGCAGCCAAGACCAGGGGTTGAGTGGATACGAGCAGTACTTC.